Following are 32 T cell receptor beta chains from one sample sequenced in a study of memory CD4+ T cells and cytomegalovirus serostatus. The data were produced by immunoSEQ multiplex PCR, yet TCRdb's version contains in-frame clones alone and is incomplete. Of 45,000 to 60,000 clones listed, 80% to 90% are singletons. The sort gate was single viable CD3+CD4+CD8-CD45RO+ cells for memory CD4+ T cells. Sequenced input: memory CD4+ T cells from blood. The receptors come from an adult in good health and CMV-seropositive.

V is TRBV11-1 and J is TRBJ2-1; TRBD2 aligns across 14 bases. CDR3 length: 16 residues. The V and J ends lost 3 bases and 8 bases, in that order; junction bases with no gene match: 6. CDR1 is SGHAT and CDR2 is FQDESV in the germline V gene (reference sequence). The CDR3 nucleotides read TGTGCCAGCAGCTTGGGACTAGCGGGAGATTTGGATGAGCAGTTCTTC. Translation: CASSLGLAGDLDEQFF.

For this clone: At one end, the junction sequence differs from germline, possibly due to a read error. The V gene is TRBV4-1, the J gene TRBJ2-5, with 7 bases that match TRBD1. CDR1 MGHRA and CDR2 YSYEKL come from the germline V gene. The CDR3 runs to 13 residues. In DNA form, the CDR3 reads TGCGCCAGCAGCCACCCCGCGGACAGGCGCCTGGACTTC. This codes for CASSHPADRRLDF.

The chain couples TRBV19 to TRBJ1-1; 10 nucleotides line up with TRBD1. Germline CDR1 reads LNHDA; CDR2 reads SQIVND (reference sequence). The trim removed 4 bases at V and 3 bases at J, leaving 2 bases unmatched. CDR3 length equals 14 residues. As DNA, the CDR3 is TGTGCCAGTAGTAGACAGGGGGCGCACACTGAAGCTTTCTTT. Its translation: CASSRQGAHTEAFF.

V is TRBV6-6 and J is TRBJ2-5, with 7 bases lining up with TRBD1. The J call is in doubt because the DNA end fits TRBJ2-7 better. Germline V gene data show CDR1 as MNHNY and CDR2 as SVGAGI (reference sequence). The CDR3 spans 13 residues. The CDR3 spells CASRLRDSYEQYF. The CDR3 region has the DNA TGTGCCAGCAGACTCCGGGACAGCTACGAGCAGTACTTC.

The V gene is TRBV7-2, the J gene TRBJ1-4, with 7 bases identical to TRBD1. CDR1 and CDR2 from the germline V gene are SGHTA and FQGNSA. The junction had 6 bases not matched to a gene; V was cut back by 4 bases and J by 7 bases. This CDR3 has 14 residues. The CDR3 bases are TGTGCCAGCAGCTCTAACAGGGGAGGTGAAAAACTGTTTTTT. Translated, it gives CASSSNRGGEKLFF.

The chain couples TRBV25-1 to TRBJ2-6, with D possibly TRBD2 on 6 matching bases. V lost 3 bases, J lost 4 bases, and 13 bases lay in between. CDR3 size: 16 residues. Germline CDR1 and CDR2: MGHDK and SYGVNS. CDR3 DNA: TGTGCCAGCAGTGAGGCGGGGCAGGGAGGGGCCAACGTCCTGACTTTC. Protein product: CASSEAGQGGANVLTF.

The chain is built from TRBV9 and TRBJ2-2; 7 nucleotides line up with TRBD2. Germline assignment: CDR1 SGDLS and CDR2 YYNGEE. The CDR3 extends over 15 amino acids. The V and J ends lost 6 bases and 4 bases, in that order; junction bases with no gene match: 9. The CDR3 spells CASNQAGYRTGELFF. The CDR3 DNA sequence: TGTGCCAGCAACCAAGCGGGATATCGCACCGGGGAGCTGTTTTTT.

The chain joins TRBV7-9 to TRBJ2-1; D gene unclear. The CDR3 sequence is 14 residues long. In germline, CDR1 is SEHNR, CDR2 FQNEAQ (reference sequence). V was shortened by 5 bases and J by 7 bases, with 15 bases between the two germline ends. CDR3 nucleotide sequence: TGTGCCAGCAGCCGTACAGCGAGAGCAAATGAGCAGTTCTTC. As protein: CASSRTARANEQFF.

The J gene is TRBJ1-2, the V gene TRBV10-3; D remains ambiguous. The CDR3 extends over 12 amino acids. Germline-derived CDR1 and CDR2 are ENHRY and SYGVKD. The germline V and J ends were trimmed by 3 bases and 6 bases, with 8 bases remaining between them. Written as DNA, the CDR3 is TGTGCCATCAGTGATTTGGCAGATGGCTACACCTTC. Translated: CAISDLADGYTF.

Within the sample, this clone is medium-sized (0.01 to 0.1%). This chain links TRBV6-1 with TRBJ1-2, with TRBD1 matching 8 bases. The CDR3 extends over 14 amino acids. The V and J ends lost 4 bases and 4 bases, in that order; junction bases with no gene match: 5. Germline V gene sequence: CDR1 MNHNS, CDR2 SASEGT. The CDR3 spells CASSVPGTGYGYTF. In nucleotides, the CDR3 is TGTGCCAGCAGTGTACCCGGGACAGGCTATGGCTACACCTTC.

The chain has TRBV7-2 and TRBJ1-1, with unresolved D. Trimming took off 1 base at V and 2 bases at J, with 8 bases between the two ends. The CDR3 consists of 14 residues. From germline, CDR1 is SGHTA and CDR2 FQGNSA. The CDR3 nucleotides read TGTGCCAGCAGCTTAGGCCCAGAAAACACTGAAGCTTTCTTT. It is translated as CASSLGPENTEAFF.

V usage is TRBV11-2 and J usage is TRBJ2-1; D is possibly TRBD2 (6 bases). There are 14 residues in the CDR3. The germline V gene encodes CDR1 SGHAT and CDR2 FQNNGV. V lost 3 bases, J lost 7 bases, and 13 bases lay in between. The CDR3 is CASSLSGVRNEQFF. In DNA, the CDR3 is TGTGCCAGCAGCTTGTCGGGAGTCCGGAATGAGCAGTTCTTC. Drawing the rest from reference TRBV11-2 and TRBJ2-1, the complete variable domain is EAGVAQSPRYKIIEKRQSVAFWCNPISGHATLYWYQQILGQGPKLLIQFQNNGVVDDSQLPKDRFSAERLKGVDSTLKIQPAKLEDSAVYLCASSLSGVRNEQFFGPGTRLTVL.

The chain couples TRBV2 to TRBJ2-1; 10 nucleotides line up with TRBD1. Trimming took 9 bases from V and 6 from J; bases not matched to a gene: 5. Germline V gene data show CDR1 as SNHLY and CDR2 as FYNNEI. The CDR3 is 13 amino acids. CDR3 coding DNA: TGTGCCAGTTCGGGACAGGGGCTCAATGAGCAGTTCTTC. This codes for CASSGQGLNEQFF.

This clone was observed a single time. The chain is built from TRBV11-2 and TRBJ2-3, with D uncertain. Germline loops: CDR1 SGHAT, CDR2 FQNNGV. The CDR3 length is 13 residues. Trimming removed 2 bases from V and 6 bases from J, with 9 bases in between. CDR3 loop: CASSLRVADTQYF. The DNA for the CDR3 is TGTGCCAGCAGCTTACGGGTCGCGGATACGCAGTATTTT.

The chain employs TRBV6-6 and TRBJ2-7; D remains ambiguous. In germline, CDR1 is MNHNY, CDR2 SVGAGI (reference sequence). This CDR3 spans 13 amino acids. V dropped 7 bases and J dropped 5 bases, with 15 bases sitting between them. This CDR3 reads CASTLYDGHEQYF. DNA of the CDR3: TGTGCCAGCACCCTCTACGACGGGCACGAGCAGTACTTC.

The V and J genes are TRBV6-5 and TRBJ1-1; D is ambiguous. Germline assignment: CDR1 MNHEY and CDR2 SVGAGI. V lost 0 bases, J lost 3 bases, and 5 bases lay in between. The CDR3 contains 13 residues. The CDR3 bases are TGTGCCAGCAGTTACTCAGATCACACTGAAGCTTTCTTT. Encoded protein: CASSYSDHTEAFF.

V usage is TRBV28 and J usage is TRBJ2-3; 16 nucleotides match TRBD2. The CDR3 spans 20 residues. Trimming took 4 bases from V and 2 from J; bases not matched to a gene: 12. The germline CDR1 and CDR2 sequences are MDHEN and SYDVKM. CDR3: CASSSPAGTSGRADTDTQYF. CDR3 DNA sequence: TGTGCCAGCAGTTCACCTGCCGGGACTAGCGGGAGGGCCGACACAGATACGCAGTATTTT. Full variable domain (missing parts from reference TRBV28 and TRBJ2-3): DVKVTQSSRYLVKRTGEKVFLECVQDMDHENMFWYRQDPGLGLRLIYFSYDVKMKEKGDIPEGYSVSREKKERFSLILESASTNQTSMYLCASSSPAGTSGRADTDTQYFGPGTRLTVL.

The V and J genes are TRBV11-2 and TRBJ2-3, with D hard to call. From germline, CDR1 is SGHAT and CDR2 FQNNGV. Trimming took off 1 base at V and 0 bases at J, with 11 bases between the two ends. CDR3 length: 16 amino acids. DNA of the CDR3: TGTGCCAGCAGCTTAGGAGACCGGGCGAGCACAGATACGCAGTATTTT. The encoded protein is CASSLGDRASTDTQYF.

The chain recombines TRBV4-1 with TRBJ2-7, with 9 bases fitting TRBD2. The CDR3 contains 17 residues. Germline V gives CDR1 MGHRA, CDR2 YSYEKL. J gave up 5 bases and V 1 base, and 12 bases lay outside the gene matches. The CDR3 DNA reads TGCGCCAGCAGCCAAGCTCCCTGGGGCGGGAGGGCCAACGAGCAGTACTTC. The encoded protein is CASSQAPWGGRANEQYF.

V gene TRBV4-3 combines with J gene TRBJ2-3, with 8 bases that match TRBD2. Per the germline V gene, CDR1 is LGHNA and CDR2 is YSLEER. The ends lost 0 bases at V and 5 bases at J; junction bases unmatched: 7. The CDR3 contains 16 residues. The CDR3 bases are TGCGCCAGCAGCCAAGAATTACGAGCGGGAGTAGATACGCAGTATTTT. This translates into CASSQELRAGVDTQYF.

CDR3 coding DNA: TGTGCCAGCAGCCCGCGAGCAGCAGCTAATGAAAAACTGTTTTTT. Translated: CASSPRAAANEKLFF. The V and J genes are TRBV5-4 and TRBJ1-4; D unclear. The CDR3 totals 15 residues. Germline V gene lookup returns CDR1 SGHNT and CDR2 YYREEE (reference sequence). Trimming cost V 4 bases and J 3 bases, with 13 bases left between them.

The gene calls are TRBV6-6 and TRBJ2-3, with 9 bases matching TRBD2. Looked up from germline, CDR1 is MNHNY and CDR2 is SVGAGI (reference sequence). The CDR3 is 15 amino acids. The V and J ends lost 10 bases and 0 bases, in that order; junction bases with no gene match: 8. CDR3 nucleotide sequence: TGTGCCACCTCTAGCGGGGCAGCTAGCACAGATACGCAGTATTTT. Translated, it gives CATSSGAASTDTQYF.

The rearrangement joins TRBV11-2 to TRBJ2-1; no clear D gene. V was pared by 0 bases and J by 6 bases, with 9 bases between. Germline V gene lookup returns CDR1 SGHAT and CDR2 FQNNGV. This CDR3 is built from 14 residues. The DNA for the CDR3 is TGTGCCAGCAGCTTAGATAGGTTTCGCAATGAGCAGTTCTTC. It translates to CASSLDRFRNEQFF.

V gene TRBV5-1 combines with J gene TRBJ2-6, with D perhaps matching TRBD2 (5 bases). The V end was cut by 0 bases, the J end by 0 bases, with 7 bases between. In germline, CDR1 is SGHRS, CDR2 YFSETQ. The CDR3 spans 16 residues. Here the CDR3 DNA reads TGCGCCAGCAGCTTGGCGGGGAGCTCTGGGGCCAACGTCCTGACTTTC. It yields the protein CASSLAGSSGANVLTF.

The gene calls are TRBV11-2 and TRBJ2-1; the match to TRBD2 covers 7 bases. Germline V gene lookup returns CDR1 SGHAT and CDR2 FQNNGV. The CDR3 spans 11 residues. V was pared by 5 bases and J by 9 bases, with 1 base of the junction left unmatched. For the CDR3, the DNA is TGTGCCAGCAGCCGGGGGGTTGAGCAGTTCTTC. Amino acid sequence: CASSRGVEQFF.

The rearrangement joins TRBV19 to TRBJ2-1; 11 bases agree with TRBD1. CDR3 size: 17 residues. CDR1 is LNHDA, CDR2 SQIVND, per germline (reference sequence). J gave up 6 bases and V 6 bases, and 13 bases lay outside the gene matches. As DNA, the CDR3 is TGTGCCAGTAGACCGAAACTGGACAGGGGGCCGGTCAATGAGCAGTTCTTC. It encodes CASRPKLDRGPVNEQFF.

The chain uses TRBV10-2 and TRBJ2-7; 7 nucleotides align to TRBD1. The CDR3 covers 13 residues. V was clipped by 7 bases and J by 4 bases; unmatched bases: 7. Germline V gene data show CDR1 as WSHSY and CDR2 as SAAADI. The CDR3 sequence is CASTNDREYEQYF. CDR3 nucleotide sequence: TGCGCCAGCACCAATGACAGGGAATACGAGCAGTACTTC.

CDR3 region: CASRPGTGGTEAFF. The CDR3 DNA follows: TGTGCCAGCAGGCCCGGGACAGGGGGCACTGAAGCTTTCTTT. The chain joins TRBV2 to TRBJ1-1; 11 nucleotides match TRBD1. Germline V gene sequence: CDR1 SNHLY, CDR2 FYNNEI. This CDR3 spans 14 amino acids. V lost 6 bases, J lost 4 bases, and 4 bases stayed unmatched.

In its sample, this clone was seen once. This sequence joins TRBV6-5 and TRBJ2-1, with 9 bases matching TRBD2. The germline V gene has CDR1 MNHEY and CDR2 SVGAGI. The length of the CDR3 is 15 residues. The trim removed 3 bases at V and 9 bases at J, leaving 9 bases unmatched. CDR3 coding DNA: TGTGCCAGCAGTTATCGGGCGGGGGGGCTAATTGAGCAGTTCTTC. This codes for CASSYRAGGLIEQFF.

The rearrangement joins TRBV2 to TRBJ2-7, with D possibly being TRBD1 (5 bases). Germline V CDR1 and CDR2: SNHLY, FYNNEI. Trimming took 8 bases from V and 7 from J, leaving 15 bases between them. CDR3 size: 12 residues. The CDR3 DNA sequence: TGTGCCAGCTCAGGGTATACGAGGGAGCAGTACTTC. This translates into CASSGYTREQYF.

This sequence joins TRBV6-6 and TRBJ2-7; D is perhaps TRBD2 (7 bases). This CDR3 contains 15 residues. Germline CDR1 MNHNY, CDR2 SVGAGI (reference sequence). Trimming stripped 6 bases from V and 1 base from J, with 16 bases between. The chain's CDR3 is CASSQGGGGSYEQYF. The CDR3 bases are TGTGCCAGCAGCCAGGGAGGGGGGGGATCCTACGAGCAGTACTTC.

The chain carries TRBV7-2 and TRBJ2-7, with 7 bases matching TRBD2. CDR3 length equals 14 residues. CDR1 is SGHTA and CDR2 is FQGNSA in the germline V gene. V was pared by 3 bases and J by 2 bases, with 4 bases of the junction left unmatched. The CDR3: CASSFSGVTYEQYF. The CDR3 DNA reads TGTGCCAGCAGCTTCAGCGGGGTGACCTACGAGCAGTACTTC.